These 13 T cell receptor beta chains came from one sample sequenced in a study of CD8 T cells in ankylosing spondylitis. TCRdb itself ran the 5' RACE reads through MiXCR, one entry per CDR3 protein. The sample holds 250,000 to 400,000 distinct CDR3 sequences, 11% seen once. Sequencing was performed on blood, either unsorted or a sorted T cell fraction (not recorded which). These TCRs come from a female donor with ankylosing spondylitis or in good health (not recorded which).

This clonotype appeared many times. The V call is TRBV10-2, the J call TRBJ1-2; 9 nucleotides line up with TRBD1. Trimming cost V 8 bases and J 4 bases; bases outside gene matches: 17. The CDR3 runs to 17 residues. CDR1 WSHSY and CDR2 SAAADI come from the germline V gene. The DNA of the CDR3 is TGCGCCAGCCAATCCCCCGACGGGACAGGGAAAATCTATGGCTACACCTTC. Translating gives CASQSPDGTGKIYGYTF.

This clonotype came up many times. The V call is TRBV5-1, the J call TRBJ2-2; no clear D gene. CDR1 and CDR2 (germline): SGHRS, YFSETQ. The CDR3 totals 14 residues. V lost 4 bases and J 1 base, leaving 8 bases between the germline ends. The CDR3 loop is CASSAMGNTGELFF. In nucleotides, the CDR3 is TGCGCCAGCAGCGCGATGGGGAACACCGGGGAGCTGTTTTTT.

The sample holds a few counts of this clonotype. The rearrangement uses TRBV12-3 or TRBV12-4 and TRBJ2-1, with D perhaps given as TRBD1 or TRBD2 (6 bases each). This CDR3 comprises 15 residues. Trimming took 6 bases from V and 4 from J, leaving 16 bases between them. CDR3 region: CASSPTGAGYNEQFF. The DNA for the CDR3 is TGTGCCAGCAGCCCAACGGGGGCTGGGTACAATGAGCAGTTCTTC.

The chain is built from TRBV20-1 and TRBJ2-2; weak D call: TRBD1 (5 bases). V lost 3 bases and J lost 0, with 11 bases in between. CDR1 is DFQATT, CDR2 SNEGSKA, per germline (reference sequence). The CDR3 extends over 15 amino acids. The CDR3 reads CSARIVRANTGELFF. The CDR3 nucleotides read TGCAGTGCTAGGATTGTCAGGGCGAACACCGGGGAGCTGTTTTTT.

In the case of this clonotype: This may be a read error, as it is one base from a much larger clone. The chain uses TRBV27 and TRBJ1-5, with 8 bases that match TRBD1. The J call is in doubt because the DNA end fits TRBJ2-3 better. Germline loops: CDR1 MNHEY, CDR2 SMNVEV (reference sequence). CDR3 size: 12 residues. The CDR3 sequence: CASRTGKEPQYF. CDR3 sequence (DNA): TGTGCCAGCCGGACAGGGAAAGAGCCCCAGTATTTT.

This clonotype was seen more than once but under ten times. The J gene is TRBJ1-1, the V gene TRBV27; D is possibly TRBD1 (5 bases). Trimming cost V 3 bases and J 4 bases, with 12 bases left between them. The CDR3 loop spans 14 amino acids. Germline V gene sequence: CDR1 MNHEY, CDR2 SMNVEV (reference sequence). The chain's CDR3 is CASSFRGLGTEAFF. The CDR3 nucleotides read TGTGCCAGCAGTTTCCGGGGACTGGGCACTGAAGCTTTCTTT.

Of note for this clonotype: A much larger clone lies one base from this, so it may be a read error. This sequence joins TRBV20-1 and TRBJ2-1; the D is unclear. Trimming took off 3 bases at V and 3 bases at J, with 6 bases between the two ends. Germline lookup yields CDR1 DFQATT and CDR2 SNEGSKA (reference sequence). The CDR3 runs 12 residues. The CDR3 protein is CSARSFYNEQFF. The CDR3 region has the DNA TGCAGTGCTAGGAGCTTCTACAATGAGCAGTTCTTC.

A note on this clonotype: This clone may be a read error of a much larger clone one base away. DNA for the CDR3: TGCTGTGCTAGAAAATCGGCCTTTAGCGGGGGGGCCCATGAGCAGTTCTTC. The encoded protein is CCARKSAFSGGAHEQFF. The genes are TRBV20-1 and TRBJ2-1; 11 positions match TRBD2. The CDR3 totals 17 residues. Germline CDR1 reads DFQATT; CDR2 reads SNEGSKA (reference sequence).

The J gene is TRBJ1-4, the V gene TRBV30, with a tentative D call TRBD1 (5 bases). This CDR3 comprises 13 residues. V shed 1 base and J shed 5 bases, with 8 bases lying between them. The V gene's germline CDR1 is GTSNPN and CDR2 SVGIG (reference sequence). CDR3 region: CAWSGQRNEKLFF. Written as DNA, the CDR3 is TGTGCCTGGAGTGGACAGAGAAATGAAAAACTGTTTTTT.

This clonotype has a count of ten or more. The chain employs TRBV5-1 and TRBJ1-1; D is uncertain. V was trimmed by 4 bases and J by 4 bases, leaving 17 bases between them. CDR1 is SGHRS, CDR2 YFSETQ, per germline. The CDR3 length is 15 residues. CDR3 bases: TGCGCCAGCAGCGGACCGGGCTCCCGGGGCACTGAAGCTTTCTTT. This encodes CASSGPGSRGTEAFF. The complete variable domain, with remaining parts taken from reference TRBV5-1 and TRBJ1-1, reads KAGVTQTPRYLIKTRGQQVTLSCSPISGHRSVSWYQQTPGQGLQFLFEYFSETQRNKGNFPGRFSGRQFSNSRSEMNVSTLELGDSALYLCASSGPGSRGTEAFFGQGTRLTVV.

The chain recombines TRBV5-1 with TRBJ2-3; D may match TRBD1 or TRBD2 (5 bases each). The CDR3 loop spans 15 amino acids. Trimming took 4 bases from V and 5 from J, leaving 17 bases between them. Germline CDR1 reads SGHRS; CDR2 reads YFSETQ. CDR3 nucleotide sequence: TGCGCCAGCAGCCCCACCGGGACCAGTGGAGATACGCAGTATTTT. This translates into CASSPTGTSGDTQYF.

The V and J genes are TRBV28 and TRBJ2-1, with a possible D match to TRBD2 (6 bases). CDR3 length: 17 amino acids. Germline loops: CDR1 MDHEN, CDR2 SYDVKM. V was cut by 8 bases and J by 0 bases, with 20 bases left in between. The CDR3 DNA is TGTGCCAGCGTGCTAGCGAGGGGCCAGAGCTCCTACAATGAGCAGTTCTTC. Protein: CASVLARGQSSYNEQFF. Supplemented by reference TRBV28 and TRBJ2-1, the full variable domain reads DVKVTQSSRYLVKRTGEKVFLECVQDMDHENMFWYRQDPGLGLRLIYFSYDVKMKEKGDIPEGYSVSREKKERFSLILESASTNQTSMYLCASVLARGQSSYNEQFFGPGTRLTVL.

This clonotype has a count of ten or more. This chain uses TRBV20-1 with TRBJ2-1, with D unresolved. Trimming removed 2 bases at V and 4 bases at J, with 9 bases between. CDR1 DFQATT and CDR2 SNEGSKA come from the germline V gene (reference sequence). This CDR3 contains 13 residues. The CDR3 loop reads CSARTGPYNEQFF. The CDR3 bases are TGCAGTGCTAGAACCGGGCCTTACAATGAGCAGTTCTTC.